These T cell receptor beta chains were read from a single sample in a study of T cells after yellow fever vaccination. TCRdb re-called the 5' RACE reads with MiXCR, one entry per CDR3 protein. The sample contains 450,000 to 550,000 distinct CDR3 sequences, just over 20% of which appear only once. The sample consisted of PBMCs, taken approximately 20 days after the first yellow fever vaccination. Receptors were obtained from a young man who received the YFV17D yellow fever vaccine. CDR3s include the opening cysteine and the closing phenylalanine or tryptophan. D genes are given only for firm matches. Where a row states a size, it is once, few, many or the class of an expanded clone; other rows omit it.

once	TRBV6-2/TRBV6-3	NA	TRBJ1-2	CASRPIPGEKNYGYTF	TGTGCCAGCAGACCAATCCCAGGGGAGAAGAACTATGGCTACACCTTC
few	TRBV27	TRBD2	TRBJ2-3	CASSNLGPAGGSTDTQYF	TGTGCCAGCAGTAACCTCGGTCCAGCGGGGGGCAGCACAGATACGCAGTATTTT
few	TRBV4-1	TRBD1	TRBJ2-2	CASSQVRGQTGELFF	TGCGCCAGCAGCCAAGTCAGGGGGCAGACCGGGGAGCTGTTTTTT
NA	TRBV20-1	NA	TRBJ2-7	CSAEEADTSRYF	TGCAGTGCTGAGGAGGCTGACACGTCCCGGTACTTC
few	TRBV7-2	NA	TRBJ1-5	CASSFSTGYGQPQHF	TGTGCCAGCAGCTTTAGTACAGGGTACGGACAGCCCCAGCATTTT
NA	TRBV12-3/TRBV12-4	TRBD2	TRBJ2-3	CASGLAGVGDTQYF	TGTGCCAGCGGACTAGCGGGGGTAGGAGATACGCAGTATTTT
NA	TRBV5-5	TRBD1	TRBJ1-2	CASSLDAGGAYGYTF	TGTGCCAGCAGCTTGGACGCAGGGGGCGCCTATGGCTACACCTTC
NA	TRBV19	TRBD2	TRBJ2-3	CASSITTLGTSGGPWDTQYF	TGTGCCAGTAGTATAACGACACTTGGGACTAGCGGGGGACCTTGGGATACGCAGTATTTT
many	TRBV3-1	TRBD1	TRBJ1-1	CASSSRDRNTEAFF	TGTGCCAGCAGCAGCCGGGACAGGAACACTGAAGCTTTCTTT
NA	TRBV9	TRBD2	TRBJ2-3	CASSAGGLAGADTQYF	TGTGCCAGCAGCGCCGGGGGACTAGCCGGCGCAGATACGCAGTATTTT
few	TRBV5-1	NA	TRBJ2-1	CASSSAGARLGEQFF	TGCGCCAGCAGTTCCGCGGGGGCCCGGCTGGGGGAGCAGTTCTTC
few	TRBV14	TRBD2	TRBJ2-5	CASSPEKRGVETQYF	TGTGCCAGCAGTCCCGAGAAGCGGGGGGTAGAGACCCAGTACTTC
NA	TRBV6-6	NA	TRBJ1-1	CASSLDQTEAFF	TGTGCCAGCAGTCTTGACCAAACTGAAGCTTTCTTT
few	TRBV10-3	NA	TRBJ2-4	CAISDVGGKAKNIQYF	TGTGCCATCAGTGATGTGGGAGGTAAAGCCAAAAACATTCAGTACTTC
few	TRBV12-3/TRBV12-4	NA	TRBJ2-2	CASSDRANTGELFF	TGTGCCAGCAGCGACAGAGCGAACACCGGGGAGCTGTTTTTT
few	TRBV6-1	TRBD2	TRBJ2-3	CADVAVAGGTDTQYF	TGTGCCGACGTCGCGGTAGCGGGTGGCACAGATACGCAGTATTTT
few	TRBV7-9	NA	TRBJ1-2	CASSQAPGVYGYTF	TGTGCCAGCAGCCAAGCCCCAGGGGTCTATGGCTACACCTTC
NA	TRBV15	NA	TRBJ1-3	CATSRGSPSATSGNTIYF	TGTGCCACCAGCAGAGGGTCCCCCAGTGCGACCTCTGGAAACACCATATATTTT
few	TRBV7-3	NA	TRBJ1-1	CASSLHGIDLSPTEAFF	TGTGCCAGCAGCTTGCACGGGATCGACCTCAGTCCGACTGAAGCTTTCTTT
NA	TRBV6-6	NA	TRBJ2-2	CARRDTPTGELFF	TGTGCCCGGCGGGACACACCCACCGGGGAGCTGTTTTTT
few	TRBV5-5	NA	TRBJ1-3	CASSRGTPNSGNTIYF	TGTGCCAGCAGCCGAGGGACACCGAACTCTGGAAACACCATATATTTT
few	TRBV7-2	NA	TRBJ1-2	CASSLDSLYGYTF	TGTGCCAGCAGCTTAGACAGTCTCTATGGCTACACCTTC
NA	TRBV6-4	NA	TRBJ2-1	CASSRGREGEQFF	TGTGCCAGCAGTAGGGGACGAGAGGGTGAGCAGTTCTTC
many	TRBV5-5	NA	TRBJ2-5	CASSHPVGGRETQYF	TGTGCCAGCAGCCATCCCGTTGGGGGGCGAGAGACCCAGTACTTC
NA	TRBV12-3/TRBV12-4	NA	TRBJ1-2	CASAGLGVGYTF	TGTGCCAGCGCGGGACTGGGAGTGGGCTACACCTTC
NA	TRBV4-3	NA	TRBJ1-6	CASSQEGRIFGYNSPLHF	TGCGCCAGCAGCCAAGAAGGGAGGATTTTTGGCTATAATTCACCCCTCCACTTT
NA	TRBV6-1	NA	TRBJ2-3	CASKTGATDTQYF	TGTGCCAGCAAGACAGGCGCCACAGATACGCAGTATTTT
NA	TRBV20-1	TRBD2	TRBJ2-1	CSAHSGGAMVEQFF	TGCAGTGCGCACAGCGGGGGGGCCATGGTTGAGCAGTTCTTC